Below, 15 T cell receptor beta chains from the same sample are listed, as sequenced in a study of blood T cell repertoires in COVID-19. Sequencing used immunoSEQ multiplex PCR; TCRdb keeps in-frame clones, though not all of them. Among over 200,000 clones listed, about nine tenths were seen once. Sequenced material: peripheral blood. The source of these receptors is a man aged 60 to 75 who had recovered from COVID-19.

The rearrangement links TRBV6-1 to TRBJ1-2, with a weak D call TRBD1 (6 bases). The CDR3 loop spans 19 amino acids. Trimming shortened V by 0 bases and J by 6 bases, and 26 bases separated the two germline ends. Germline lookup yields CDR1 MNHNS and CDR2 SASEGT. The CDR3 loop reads CASSEARPRDTSRTHGYTF. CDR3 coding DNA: TGTGCCAGCAGTGAAGCTAGGCCCCGGGACACCTCTAGAACCCATGGCTACACCTTC.

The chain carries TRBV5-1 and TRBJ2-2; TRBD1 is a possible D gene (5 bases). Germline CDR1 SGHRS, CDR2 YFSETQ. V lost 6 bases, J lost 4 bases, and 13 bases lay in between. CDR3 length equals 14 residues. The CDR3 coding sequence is TGCGCCAGCACTCAGGGCACATCCACCGGGGAGCTGTTTTTT. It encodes CASTQGTSTGELFF. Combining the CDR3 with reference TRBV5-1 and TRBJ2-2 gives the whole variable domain KAGVTQTPRYLIKTRGQQVTLSCSPISGHRSVSWYQQTPGQGLQFLFEYFSETQRNKGNFPGRFSGRQFSNSRSEMNVSTLELGDSALYLCASTQGTSTGELFFGEGSRLTVL.

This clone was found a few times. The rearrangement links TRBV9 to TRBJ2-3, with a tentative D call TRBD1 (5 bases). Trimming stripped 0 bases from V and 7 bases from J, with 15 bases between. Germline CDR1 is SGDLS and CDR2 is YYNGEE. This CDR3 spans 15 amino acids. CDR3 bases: TGTGCCAGCAGCGTAGAGCCAGGCAGGGTAAATACGCAGTATTTT. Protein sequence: CASSVEPGRVNTQYF.

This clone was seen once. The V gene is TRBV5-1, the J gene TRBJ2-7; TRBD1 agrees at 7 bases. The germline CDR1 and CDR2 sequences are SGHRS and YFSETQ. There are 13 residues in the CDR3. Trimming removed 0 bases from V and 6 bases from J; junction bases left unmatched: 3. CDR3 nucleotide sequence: TGCGCCAGCAGCTTGGGGGGACAGAGCGAGCAGTACTTC. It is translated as CASSLGGQSEQYF.

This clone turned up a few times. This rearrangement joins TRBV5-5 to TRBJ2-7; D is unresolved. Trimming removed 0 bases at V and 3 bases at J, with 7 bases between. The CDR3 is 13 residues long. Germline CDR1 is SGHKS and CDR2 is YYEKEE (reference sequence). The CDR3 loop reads CASSLGSSYEQYF. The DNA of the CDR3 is TGTGCCAGCAGCTTGGGATCCAGCTACGAGCAGTACTTC.

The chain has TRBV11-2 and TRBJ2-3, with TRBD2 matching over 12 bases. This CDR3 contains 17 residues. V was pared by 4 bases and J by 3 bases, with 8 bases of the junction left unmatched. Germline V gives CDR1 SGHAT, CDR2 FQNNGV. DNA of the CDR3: TGTGCCAGCAGCTCGGGACTAGCGGGCGAGGGGACAGATACGCAGTATTTT. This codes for CASSSGLAGEGTDTQYF. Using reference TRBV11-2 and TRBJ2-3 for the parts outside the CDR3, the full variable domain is EAGVAQSPRYKIIEKRQSVAFWCNPISGHATLYWYQQILGQGPKLLIQFQNNGVVDDSQLPKDRFSAERLKGVDSTLKIQPAKLEDSAVYLCASSSGLAGEGTDTQYFGPGTRLTVL.

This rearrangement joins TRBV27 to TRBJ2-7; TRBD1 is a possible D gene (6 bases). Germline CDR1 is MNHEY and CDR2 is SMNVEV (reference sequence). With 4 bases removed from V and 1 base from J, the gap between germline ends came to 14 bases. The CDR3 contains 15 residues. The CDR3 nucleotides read TGTGCCAGCAGTTCAACAGGGCTCTTATCCTACGAGCAGTACTTC. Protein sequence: CASSSTGLLSYEQYF.

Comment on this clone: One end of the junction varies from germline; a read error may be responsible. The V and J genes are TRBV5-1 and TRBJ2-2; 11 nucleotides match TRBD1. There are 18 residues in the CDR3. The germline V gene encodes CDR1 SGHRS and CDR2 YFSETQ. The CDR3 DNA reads TGCGCCAGCAGCTCCCCTCCCGGGACAGGGGGAAACATCGGGGAGCTGTTTTTT. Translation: CASSSPPGTGGNIGELFF.

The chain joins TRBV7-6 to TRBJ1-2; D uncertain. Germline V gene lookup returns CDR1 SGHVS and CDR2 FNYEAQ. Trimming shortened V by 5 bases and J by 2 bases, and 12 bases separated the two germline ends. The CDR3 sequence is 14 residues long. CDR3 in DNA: TGTGCCAGCAGCCCGGCTGGCAGGAACTATGGCTACACCTTC. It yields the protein CASSPAGRNYGYTF.

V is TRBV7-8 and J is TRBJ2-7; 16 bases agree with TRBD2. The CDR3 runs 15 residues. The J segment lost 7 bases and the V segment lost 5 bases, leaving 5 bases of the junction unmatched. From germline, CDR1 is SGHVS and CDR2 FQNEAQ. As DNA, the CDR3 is TGTGCCAGCAGCCAGGGACTAGCGGGGGGGCGGGAGCAGTACTTC. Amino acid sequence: CASSQGLAGGREQYF.

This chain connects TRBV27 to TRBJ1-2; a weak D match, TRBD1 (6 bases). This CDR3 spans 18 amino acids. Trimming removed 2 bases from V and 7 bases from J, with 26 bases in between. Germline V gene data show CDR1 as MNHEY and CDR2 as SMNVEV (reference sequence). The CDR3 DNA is TGTGCCAGCAGTTTAATAGGGGGGGGAATTCCCTACGCCCGTGGCTACACCTTC. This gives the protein CASSLIGGGIPYARGYTF.

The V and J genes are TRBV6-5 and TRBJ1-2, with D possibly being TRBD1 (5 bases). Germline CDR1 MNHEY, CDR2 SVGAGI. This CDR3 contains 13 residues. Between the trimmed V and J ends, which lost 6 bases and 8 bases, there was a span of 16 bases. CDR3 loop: CASRIDSSWGYTF. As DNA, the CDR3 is TGTGCCAGCAGGATCGACAGCAGTTGGGGCTACACCTTC.

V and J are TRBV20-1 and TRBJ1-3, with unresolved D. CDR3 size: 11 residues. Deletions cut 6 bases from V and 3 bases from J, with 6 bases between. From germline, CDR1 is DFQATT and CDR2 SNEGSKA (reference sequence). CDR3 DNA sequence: TGCAGTGCCTCAGTTGGAAACACCATATATTTT. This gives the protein CSASVGNTIYF.

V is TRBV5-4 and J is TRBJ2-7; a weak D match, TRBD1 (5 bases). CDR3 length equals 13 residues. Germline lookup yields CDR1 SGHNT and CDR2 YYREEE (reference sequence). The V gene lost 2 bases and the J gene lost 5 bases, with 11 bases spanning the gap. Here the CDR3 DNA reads TGTGCCAGCAGCTTAACCCAGGGCCACGAGCAGTACTTC. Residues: CASSLTQGHEQYF.

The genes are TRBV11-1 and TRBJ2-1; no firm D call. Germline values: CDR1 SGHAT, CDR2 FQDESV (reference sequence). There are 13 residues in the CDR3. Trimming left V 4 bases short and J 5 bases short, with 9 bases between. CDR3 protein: CASSSGPHNEQFF. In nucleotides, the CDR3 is TGTGCCAGCAGCTCAGGCCCCCACAATGAGCAGTTCTTC.